The 32 T cell receptor beta chains reported below all come from one sample, sequenced in a study of technical replicates of blood from a few donors. The table came from immunoSEQ multiplex PCR; TCRdb's copy has only in-frame clones and leaves some out. The table has about 81,000 clones, roughly 95% seen once. The sequencing input was T cells isolated from PBMCs. All receptors come from a human donor in good health.

The rearrangement joins TRBV6-5 to TRBJ1-2, with 12 nucleotides matching TRBD1. Germline CDR1 and CDR2: MNHEY and SVGAGI. The CDR3 is 13 amino acids. With V trimmed by 9 bases and J by 7 bases, 6 bases remained unmatched. The CDR3 DNA is TGTGCCAGTACCGGGACAGGGGGCTTTGGCTACACCTTC. This codes for CASTGTGGFGYTF.

The chain is built from TRBV19 and TRBJ1-3, with D possibly being TRBD1 (5 bases). Germline values: CDR1 LNHDA, CDR2 SQIVND (reference sequence). Trimming cost V 5 bases and J 0 bases, with 17 bases left between them. This CDR3 is 17 amino acids long. In nucleotides, the CDR3 is TGTGCCAGTAGTTCAAGACAGCCGAATTTCTCTGGAAACACCATATATTTT. As protein: CASSSRQPNFSGNTIYF.

J is TRBJ2-7 and V is TRBV5-1; 7 nucleotides line up with TRBD2. The CDR3 contains 15 residues. The germline V gene has CDR1 SGHRS and CDR2 YFSETQ. V lost 1 base to trimming and J lost 3 bases; unmatched junction nucleotides: 7. Written as DNA, the CDR3 is TGCGCCAGCAGCTTGAGACGCGCGGGAGTCTACGAGCAGTACTTC. It is translated as CASSLRRAGVYEQYF.

V gene TRBV7-8 combines with J gene TRBJ2-1; tentative D call: TRBD2 (6 bases). Germline V gene sequence: CDR1 SGHVS, CDR2 FQNEAQ. The V end was cut by 8 bases, the J end by 8 bases, with 13 bases between. The CDR3 has 12 amino acids. The chain's CDR3 is CASRIREDEQFF. The CDR3, as DNA: TGTGCCAGCCGGATAAGGGAGGATGAGCAGTTCTTC.

This chain links TRBV7-2 with TRBJ2-3, with 13 positions matching TRBD2. Germline V gene lookup returns CDR1 SGHTA and CDR2 FQGNSA. The CDR3 totals 17 residues. Trimming at V came to 4 bases and at J to 3 bases, leaving 7 bases not matched to a gene. CDR3 region: CASSSGLAGALTDTQYF. CDR3 bases: TGTGCCAGCAGCTCTGGACTAGCGGGAGCCCTGACAGATACGCAGTATTTT.

This chain joins TRBV5-1 and TRBJ2-1; the match to TRBD2 covers 8 bases. Germline lookup yields CDR1 SGHRS and CDR2 YFSETQ. The CDR3 covers 15 residues. V trimming: 4 bases; J trimming: 0 bases; junction bases outside the gene matches: 3. The CDR3 sequence: CASSDSGNSYNEQFF. In nucleotides, the CDR3 is TGCGCCAGCAGCGATAGCGGGAACTCCTACAATGAGCAGTTCTTC.

This sequence joins TRBV7-3 and TRBJ2-1; D is uncertain. The V end was cut by 5 bases, the J end by 7 bases, with 12 bases between. Germline CDR1 is SGHTA and CDR2 is FQGTGA. The CDR3 spans 13 residues. The CDR3 region has the DNA TGTGCCAGCAGCGTGAGCGTCTGGAATGAGCAGTTCTTC. Translated, it gives CASSVSVWNEQFF.

J is TRBJ1-1 and V is TRBV7-2; D ambiguous. Germline lookup yields CDR1 SGHTA and CDR2 FQGNSA. Deletions cut 3 bases from V and 4 bases from J, with 9 bases between. The CDR3 contains 13 residues. CDR3 nucleotides: TGTGCCAGCAGCTTGGGAGTGAGCACTGAAGCTTTCTTT. Its protein product is CASSLGVSTEAFF.

Of note for this clone: One end of the junction fails to match germline, which may point to a read error. V and J are TRBV7-2 and TRBJ2-5, with 16 positions matching TRBD2. The CDR3 contains 16 residues. The V gene's germline CDR1 is SGHTA and CDR2 FQGNSA. The CDR3 DNA reads as TGTGCCAGCAGCTTATCTGCTGGGACTAGCGGGAGGGAATGTAACTTC. Its protein product is CASSLSAGTSGRECNF.

The genes are TRBV11-3 and TRBJ2-5, with TRBD1 as a possible D gene (6 bases). The CDR3 has 14 amino acids. V gave up 2 bases and J gave up 4 bases, with 11 bases separating them. CDR1 and CDR2 (germline): SGHNT, YENEEA. DNA of the CDR3: TGTGCCAGCAGCTTACTGCAACAGGGAGAGACCCAGTACTTC. This codes for CASSLLQQGETQYF.

This clone came up a few times. The chain combines TRBV5-1 with TRBJ1-1; TRBD1 is a possible D gene (6 bases). Trimming left V 2 bases short and J 6 bases short, with 14 bases between. This CDR3 contains 14 residues. Germline V lookup: CDR1 SGHRS, CDR2 YFSETQ. The CDR3 sequence is CASSLDRSGAEAFF. The CDR3 nucleotides are TGCGCCAGCAGCTTAGACAGGTCCGGCGCTGAAGCTTTCTTT.

The CDR3 nucleotides are TGTGCCAGCAGCCCGGGGGGGGACAGGGGGTGGTACGAGCAGTACTTC. Its translation: CASSPGGDRGWYEQYF. The V call is TRBV7-9, the J call TRBJ2-7; 11 bases match TRBD1. Trimming at V came to 5 bases and at J to 4 bases, leaving 10 bases not matched to a gene. The germline gives CDR1 SEHNR, CDR2 FQNEAQ (reference sequence). This CDR3 has 16 amino acids.

This chain joins TRBV11-3 and TRBJ1-3; D gene unclear. V dropped 2 bases and J dropped 0 bases, with 5 bases sitting between them. The CDR3 is made up of 14 amino acids. Per the germline V gene, CDR1 is SGHNT and CDR2 is YENEEA. The CDR3 DNA follows: TGTGCCAGCAGCTTAATGAGCTCTGGAAACACCATATATTTT. Translation gives CASSLMSSGNTIYF.

This rearrangement joins TRBV5-4 to TRBJ2-7, with 7 positions matching TRBD1. The V gene's germline CDR1 is SGHNT and CDR2 YYREEE (reference sequence). This CDR3 is built from 13 residues. Germline trimming cut 3 bases from V and 5 bases from J; bases unmatched to any gene: 5. Here the CDR3 DNA reads TGTGCCAGCAGCTGGGGACAGCCTAACGAGCAGTACTTC. Protein product: CASSWGQPNEQYF.

The genes are TRBV27 and TRBJ2-1; 9 bases agree with TRBD2. Germline values: CDR1 MNHEY, CDR2 SMNVEV (reference sequence). The ends lost 5 bases at V and 3 bases at J; junction bases unmatched: 2. This CDR3 comprises 14 residues. The CDR3 nucleotides read TGTGCCAGCAGTCAAGCGGGAGGCTACAATGAGCAGTTCTTC. Residues: CASSQAGGYNEQFF.

The rearrangement links TRBV27 to TRBJ2-1; 9 nucleotides line up with TRBD2. In germline, CDR1 is MNHEY, CDR2 SMNVEV (reference sequence). This CDR3 has 15 amino acids. The trim removed 6 bases at V and 0 bases at J, leaving 3 bases unmatched. The CDR3 region has the DNA TGTGCCAGCAGCCAGACTAGCGGCTCCTACAATGAGCAGTTCTTC. It translates to CASSQTSGSYNEQFF.

The chain is built from TRBV7-6 and TRBJ2-5, with D maybe TRBD2 (6 bases). V shed 2 bases and J shed 5 bases, with 6 bases lying between them. Germline V CDR1 and CDR2: SGHVS, FNYEAQ. CDR3 size: 12 residues. The CDR3 DNA sequence: TGTGCCAGCAGCTTACGGGGGGAGACCCAGTACTTC. It specifies CASSLRGETQYF.

J is TRBJ2-2 and V is TRBV28, with a possible D match to TRBD2 (6 bases). CDR3 size: 15 residues. Germline CDR1 and CDR2: MDHEN and SYDVKM. Trimming cost V 5 bases and J 2 bases, with 12 bases left between them. CDR3 amino acids: CASSPGDSNTGELFF. In nucleotides, the CDR3 is TGTGCCAGCAGTCCGGGGGACTCCAACACCGGGGAGCTGTTTTTT.

V gene TRBV28 combines with J gene TRBJ2-7; possible D gene TRBD1, 5 bases. V lost 3 bases, J lost 2 bases, and 20 bases lay in between. CDR1 MDHEN and CDR2 SYDVKM come from the germline V gene. This CDR3 contains 17 residues. DNA of the CDR3: TGTGCCAGCAGTTTCCCCTCAGACAGTGGAAATACCTACGAGCAGTACTTC. Translating it yields CASSFPSDSGNTYEQYF.

The gene calls are TRBV11-2 and TRBJ2-2; no clear D gene. The CDR3 totals 14 residues. Germline CDR1 SGHAT, CDR2 FQNNGV. Trimming took 2 bases from V and 1 from J, leaving 5 bases between them. The CDR3 spells CASSLNRNTGELFF. CDR3 coding DNA: TGTGCCAGCAGCTTAAACAGGAACACCGGGGAGCTGTTTTTT.

This clone was recorded once. J is TRBJ2-1 and V is TRBV29-1; TRBD2 agrees at 9 bases. V lost 4 bases, J lost 7 bases, and 8 bases stayed unmatched. The CDR3 consists of 14 residues. Germline V gene sequence: CDR1 SQVTM, CDR2 ANQGSEA. The CDR3 protein is CSVGYSGSKNEQFF. CDR3 DNA: TGCAGCGTTGGGTATAGCGGGAGTAAAAATGAGCAGTTCTTC.

The chain joins TRBV6-5 to TRBJ1-3, with D tentatively TRBD1 (5 bases). Germline V gene sequence: CDR1 MNHEY, CDR2 SVGAGI. V shed 7 bases and J shed 4 bases, with 17 bases lying between them. The CDR3 contains 15 residues. The CDR3 loop reads CASTGGEAAGNTIYF. The CDR3 DNA reads TGTGCCAGCACGGGAGGGGAAGCTGCAGGAAACACCATATATTTT.

The chain is built from TRBV20-1 and TRBJ1-1; weak D call: TRBD1 (6 bases). Trimming left V 5 bases short and J 5 bases short, with 9 bases between. This CDR3 is 11 amino acids long. Germline CDR1 DFQATT, CDR2 SNEGSKA (reference sequence). CDR3 sequence: CSADTGTEAFF. The DNA for the CDR3 is TGCAGTGCTGATACAGGGACTGAAGCTTTCTTT.

The chain has TRBV11-2 and TRBJ2-7; D uncertain. This CDR3 has 18 amino acids. From germline, CDR1 is SGHAT and CDR2 FQNNGV. Between the trimmed V and J ends, which lost 5 bases and 3 bases, there was a span of 26 bases. The CDR3 DNA is TGTGCCAGCAGCCCCCACTCAACTCTTCGGGTACATTTCTACGAGCAGTACTTC. Its translation: CASSPHSTLRVHFYEQYF.

This chain links TRBV30 with TRBJ2-7; no definite D call. Germline V gene lookup returns CDR1 GTSNPN and CDR2 SVGIG (reference sequence). V was shortened by 0 bases and J by 3 bases, with 9 bases between the two germline ends. The CDR3 is 13 residues long. The CDR3 here is CAWSVAANYEQYF. In nucleotides, the CDR3 is TGTGCCTGGAGTGTGGCGGCTAACTACGAGCAGTACTTC.

The chain employs TRBV15 and TRBJ2-1, with 11 bases lining up with TRBD2. Germline values: CDR1 LNHNV, CDR2 YYDKDF (reference sequence). This CDR3 is 15 amino acids long. After removal of 1 base from V and 9 bases from J, the junction contained 5 bases not matched to a gene. CDR3 region: CATSRGLAGYSEQFF. The CDR3 DNA reads as TGTGCCACCAGCAGAGGACTAGCGGGATATAGTGAGCAGTTCTTC.

As concerns this clone: Sequence at one end of the junction differs from germline and may be a read error. The chain recombines TRBV13 with TRBJ1-1; tentative D call: TRBD1 (5 bases). Looked up from germline, CDR1 is PRHDT and CDR2 is FYEKMQ (reference sequence). CDR3 size: 18 residues. The CDR3 DNA reads TGTGCCAGCAACTTATTTAGTGGGGCGGGGGAATCGAACACTGAAGCTTTCTTT. Its protein is CASNLFSGAGESNTEAFF.

The rearrangement joins TRBV28 to TRBJ2-3; 9 nucleotides line up with TRBD1. CDR3 length: 18 amino acids. Germline lookup yields CDR1 MDHEN and CDR2 SYDVKM. The trim removed 5 bases at V and 2 bases at J, leaving 14 bases unmatched. CDR3 DNA sequence: TGTGCCAGCAGTACTCCCTTCTCGACAGGGGGGGACACAGATACGCAGTATTTT. This gives the protein CASSTPFSTGGDTDTQYF.

The V and J genes are TRBV7-6 and TRBJ2-1; the D is unclear. V lost 1 base, J lost 6 bases, and 7 bases lay in between. CDR3 length: 13 amino acids. Germline-derived CDR1 and CDR2 are SGHVS and FNYEAQ. The CDR3 region is CASSLVSANEQFF. The CDR3 bases are TGTGCCAGCAGCTTAGTCAGCGCCAATGAGCAGTTCTTC. The full variable domain, with the rest looked up from reference TRBV7-6 and TRBJ2-1, is GAGVSQSPRYKVTKRGQDVALRCDPISGHVSLYWYRQALGQGPEFLTYFNYEAQQDKSGLPNDRFSAERPEGSISTLTIQRTEQRDSAMYRCASSLVSANEQFFGPGTRLTVL.

The J gene is TRBJ2-7, the V gene TRBV5-5, with TRBD1 matching over 8 bases. V dropped 0 bases and J dropped 1; count of bases not matched to a gene: 3. Germline CDR1 and CDR2: SGHKS and YYEKEE (reference sequence). The length of the CDR3 is 15 residues. The CDR3 DNA is TGTGCCAGCAGCTTGGGAGGGACAGGTTCCTACGAGCAGTACTTC. This encodes CASSLGGTGSYEQYF.

CDR3 bases: TGTGCCAGCAGCCAAGGGACTAGCAGGGAGACCCAGTACTTC. Residues: CASSQGTSRETQYF. The rearrangement links TRBV14 to TRBJ2-5, with TRBD2 identical over 8 bases. CDR3 length equals 14 residues. V shed 1 base and J 5 bases; nucleotides not matched to a gene: 3. Germline V lookup: CDR1 SGHDN, CDR2 FVKESK.

The V gene is TRBV28, the J gene TRBJ1-2, with unresolved D. Trimming took 9 bases from V and 4 from J, leaving 15 bases between them. This CDR3 has 13 residues. CDR1 MDHEN and CDR2 SYDVKM come from the germline V gene. The DNA for the CDR3 is TGTGCCAGTAAGGCCCATTCTAGCTATGGCTACACCTTC. Translated: CASKAHSSYGYTF.